The rows below give T cell receptor beta chains drawn from one sample of a study of metastatic and nonmetastatic thyroid tumors. TCRdb re-processed the PCR reads through MiXCR. Of more than 20,000 clones detected, about 20% appear once; the ten largest clones hold roughly an eighth. The sequencing input was tumor tissue. These receptors were taken from a female donor with papillary thyroid cancer or a benign thyroid nodule (not recorded which). Some clones in this sample may be carry-over from other donors' samples. CDR3s include the opening cysteine and the closing phenylalanine or tryptophan. D genes are given only for firm matches.

CASSLLGLEQYF	TRBV5-1	TRBJ2-7	.
CASSQGISTDTQYF	TRBV12-3/TRBV12-4	TRBJ2-3	.
CSAGRDRREQYF	TRBV20-1	TRBJ2-7	.
CASSQQGANYGYTF	TRBV11-2	TRBJ1-2	TRBD1
CASSDQAGGPPDTQYF	TRBV6-1	TRBJ2-3	TRBD2
CASSLSPSGSKRSGGEQFF	TRBV7-6	TRBJ2-1	TRBD2
CASSLLAISGIGELFF	TRBV5-1	TRBJ2-2	.
CASSQSQGAEQFF	TRBV4-2	TRBJ2-1	TRBD1
CAINRIGLGLGNEQFF	TRBV10-3	TRBJ2-1	TRBD2
CASSYRPSGMGSYNEQFF	TRBV6-5	TRBJ2-1	TRBD2
CAWSRGQGNYGYTF	TRBV30	TRBJ1-2	TRBD1
CASSQDPSSYNEQFF	TRBV3-1	TRBJ2-1	.
CASSSPAGGHDEQFF	TRBV6-2/TRBV6-3	TRBJ2-1	TRBD2
CASSLRGSSTDTQYF	TRBV5-1	TRBJ2-3	.
CASSLTPPGHPYGYTF	TRBV7-8	TRBJ1-2	.
CASSSEQGYEQYF	TRBV6-2/TRBV6-3	TRBJ2-7	.